Reported below is one TCR beta chain. The clone's antigen remains unknown. No much larger clonotype is one base removed from it; base qualities were not supplied. The sample's time point label, in plain terms: individuals recovered from natural SARS-CoV-2 infection. This sample was taken from a study of Ad26.COV2.S vaccination and SARS-CoV-2 variants (dated by TCRdb to 2020 to 2022). As for the study more broadly: Sequencing of the TCRbeta repertoire served to evaluate the specificity and breadth of SARS-CoV-2-reactive T cell receptors following Ad26.COV2.S vaccination. A total of around 32 samples were included in the TCR-sequenced set, comprising approximately 20 Ad26.COV2.S vaccine recipients, 5 placebo recipients and 8 SARS-CoV-2 convalescent individuals.

V gives up 3 bases and J gives up 5 bases, and the segment between their germline ends measures 9 bases. The CDR3 starts with the cysteine, ends with the phenylalanine, and has 13 residues. The sequence is cut down to CDR3 DNA, 39 bases in frame from base 1. The germline V gene encodes CDR1 SGDLS and CDR2 YYNGEE. TCRbeta CDR3 regions were sequenced with the immunoSEQ Assay. After extraction, genomic DNA underwent amplification by bias-controlled multiplex PCR, followed by high-throughput sequencing. In the original analysis: To quantify the absolute abundance of each unique TCRbeta CDR3 region, sequences were collapsed and filtered. Usable DNA was measured by amplifying reference genes present in all nucleated cells, and TCRbeta template counts were normalized to that usable DNA to estimate T cell fraction. Repertoire TCRs were annotated as SARS-CoV-2-specific when V gene, CDR3 amino acid sequence and J gene were exactly matched to a known reactive TCR set. The reference SARS-CoV-2 TCR set was obtained from MIRA and was filtered for enrichment in COVID-19-positive ImmuneCODE repertoires, whereby public or cross-reactive TCRs were removed. Using the MIRA antigens, annotated TCRs were further analysed by specific ORF or by position within an ORF. Breadth was defined as annotated unique rearrangements over total unique productive rearrangements; depth was the summed frequency of those rearrangements. Two-sided Wilcoxon rank-sum tests were used to compare TCR breadth between groups. Here the immuneACCESS table is served through TCRdb, limited to in-frame sequences with V and J called. Missing clones are a known gap in these copies; in checked studies unresolved V genes cover under half, and the rest lacks a known reason. D and trimming come from the DNA, and the V and J calls and clone size come from that table. The sample table records roughly 180,000 clones; roughly 87% of these occur just once. 4.5% to 7.5% of the sample is taken by the ten largest.

General conclusions and limits of the study: The authors noted that the TCR breadth and depth analyses may have underestimated total T cell responses. Higher spike-specific TCR breadth was observed in Ad26.COV2.S recipients than in placebo recipients (P = 0.0014). Non-spike TCR breadth was comparable between vaccine and placebo recipients, consistent with the vaccine containing only spike. After vaccination, substantial breadth of spike-specific CD8+ and CD4+ T cell responses was reported.

The rearranged chain carries TRBV9 and TRBJ2-1; a tentative D call is TRBD1 (5 bases match). The starting material was peripheral blood, obtained after recovery from COVID-19. The receptor comes from a human donor who had recovered from COVID-19. The DNA reads TGTGCCAGCAGCGCCAGGGTTAACAATGAGCAGTTCTTC. Translated, this is CASSARVNNEQFF.